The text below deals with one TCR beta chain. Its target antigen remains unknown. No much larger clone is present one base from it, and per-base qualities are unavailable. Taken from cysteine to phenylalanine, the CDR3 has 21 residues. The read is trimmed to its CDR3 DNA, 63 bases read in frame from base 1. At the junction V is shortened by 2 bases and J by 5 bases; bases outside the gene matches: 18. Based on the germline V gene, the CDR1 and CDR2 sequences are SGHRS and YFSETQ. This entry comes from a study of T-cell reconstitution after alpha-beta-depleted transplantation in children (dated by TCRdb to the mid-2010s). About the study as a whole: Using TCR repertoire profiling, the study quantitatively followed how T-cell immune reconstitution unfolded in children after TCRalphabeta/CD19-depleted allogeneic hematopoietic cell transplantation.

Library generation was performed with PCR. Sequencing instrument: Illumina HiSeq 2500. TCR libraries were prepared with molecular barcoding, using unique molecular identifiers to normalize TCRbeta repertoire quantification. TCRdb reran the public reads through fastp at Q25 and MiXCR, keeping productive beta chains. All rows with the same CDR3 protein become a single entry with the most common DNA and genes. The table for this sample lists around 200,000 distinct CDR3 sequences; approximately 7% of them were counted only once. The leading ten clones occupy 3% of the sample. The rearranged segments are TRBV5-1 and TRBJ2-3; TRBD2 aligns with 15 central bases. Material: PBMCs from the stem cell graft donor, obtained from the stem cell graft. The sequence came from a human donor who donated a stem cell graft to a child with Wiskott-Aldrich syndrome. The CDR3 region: CASSFPSQGLAGGQGRDTQYF. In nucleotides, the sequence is TGCGCCAGCAGCTTCCCGTCCCAGGGACTAGCGGGGGGCCAAGGAAGAGATACGCAGTATTTT.